This TCR beta chain was observed in a study of beta chain features in type 1 diabetes. Of note for this clone: The antigen remains unidentified.

Germline V gene sequence: CDR1 SGHDT, CDR2 YYEEEE. Deletions cut 4 bases from V and 5 bases from J, with 12 bases between. This CDR3 region has 13 residues. Findings and limits, study-wide: Type 1 diabetes patients showed fewer insertions and more deletions at VDJ junctions. High-TCR-expressing cells could be over-represented by cDNA sequencing. In every one of the four CD4+ subsets, TCRB CDR3s were moderately but significantly shorter in Type 1 diabetes patients. Whether HLA type affects TCRB rearrangement stayed undetermined in the present work.

Expressed TCRB transcripts were sequenced after all isolated RNA was converted to cDNA. The method was immunoSEQ multiplex PCR; TCRdb's version includes in-frame clones alone and lacks a portion of them. The table includes fewer than 300,000 clones, 20% detected once. The chain has TRBV5-6 and TRBJ1-2, with D perhaps TRBD1 (6 bases). The source is a woman aged 40 to 50 with type 1 diabetes. Sequencing used naive CD4+ T cells from blood. Written as DNA, the CDR3 is TGTGCCAGCAGCGGGGGCACCCTATATGGCTACACCTTC. It yields the protein CASSGGTLYGYTF.